This T cell receptor beta chain derives from a study of shared clonotypes between healthy human individuals. General study points: The study generally estimated greater richness for naive than memory subsets. Unshared clonotypes carried lower generation probabilities than those common to all four donors. The low donor count limited represented genetic and exposure-history diversity.

Method: immunoSEQ multiplex PCR; TCRdb's copy keeps in-frame clones and lacks some. Counted here are around 580,000 clones, roughly 98% occurring once; the ten biggest clones make up 0.3%. Worth noting for this clone: What it binds is not known.

Germline V gives CDR1 SGHDT, CDR2 YYEEEE. The CDR3 extends over 14 amino acids. V was cut by 0 bases and J by 1 base, with 8 bases left in between. It was CD45RO-negative cells, positively selected for CCR7, that made up naive CD8 cells, with terminally differentiated effector memory CD45RA+ cells excluded. Donors, without exception, were Caucasian adults residing in Nashville, Tennessee. Sequencing was performed on naive CD8+ T cells sorted from blood. V gene TRBV5-6 combines with J gene TRBJ2-7; the D is unclear. This clonotype originated in a man aged 25-40 years in good health. Here the CDR3 reads CASSLAEGSYEQYF. DNA for the CDR3: TGTGCCAGCAGCTTGGCGGAAGGGTCCTACGAGCAGTACTTC.